The rows below give T cell receptor beta chains drawn from one sample of a study of early T cells in non-severe SARS-CoV-2 infection. MiXCR was run by TCRdb on the 5' RACE reads, yielding one entry per CDR3 protein. The table lists 55,000 to 65,000 distinct CDR3 sequences, around 13% of them singletons. Sequenced: whole blood. The receptors were sampled from an adult who was a healthcare worker with PCR-confirmed SARS-CoV-2 infection or an uninfected control (not recorded which). Both conserved end residues are part of each CDR3. The D gene is left open where the match is weak. The size entry is marked missing in some rows and otherwise reads once, few, many or a size class.

V: TRBV20-1; size: few; D: .; length: 13; J: TRBJ1-2; CDR3: CSASEAWNYGYTF; DNA: TGCAGTGCTAGTGAAGCGTGGAACTATGGCTACACCTTC
V: TRBV5-5; size: .; D: .; length: 15; J: TRBJ1-5; CDR3: CASSLVWGINQPQHF; DNA: TGTGCCAGCAGCTTGGTTTGGGGAATCAATCAGCCCCAGCATTTT
V: TRBV10-3; size: few; D: .; length: 17; J: TRBJ1-4; CDR3: CAIIEWGRERANEKLFF; DNA: TGTGCCATCATCGAGTGGGGCAGGGAGAGAGCTAATGAAAAACTGTTTTTT
V: TRBV4-1; size: many; D: .; length: 16; J: TRBJ2-1; CDR3: CASSQEVTRSYNEQFF; DNA: TGCGCCAGCAGCCAAGAGGTAACCAGGTCCTACAATGAGCAGTTCTTC
V: TRBV12-3/TRBV12-4; size: .; D: TRBD1; length: 15; J: TRBJ2-1; CDR3: CASSPGGNTYNEQFF; DNA: TGTGCCAGCAGCCCAGGGGGAAACACCTACAATGAGCAGTTCTTC
V: TRBV5-1; size: many; D: TRBD2; length: 17; J: TRBJ2-3; CDR3: CASSLWSSGFEMSTQYF; DNA: TGCGCCAGCAGCTTGTGGTCTAGCGGGTTCGAAATGAGTACGCAGTATTTT
V: TRBV20-1; size: few; D: TRBD1; length: 14; J: TRBJ1-1; CDR3: CSAPSTGMNTEAFF; DNA: TGCAGTGCACCCTCGACAGGGATGAACACTGAAGCTTTCTTT
V: TRBV19; size: many; D: .; length: 14; J: TRBJ1-2; CDR3: CASSTGDDRGGYTF; DNA: TGTGCCAGTAGTACCGGGGACGACAGAGGTGGCTACACCTTC
V: TRBV29-1; size: few; D: TRBD2; length: 13; J: TRBJ2-2; CDR3: CSVASGKTGELFF; DNA: TGCAGCGTTGCAAGCGGGAAAACCGGGGAGCTGTTTTTT
V: TRBV12-2; size: many; D: .; length: 20; J: TRBJ1-5; CDR3: CASRLAREGRRDYSNQPQHF; DNA: TGTGCAAGTCGCTTAGCGCGAGAGGGTCGGCGGGATTATAGCAATCAGCCCCAGCATTTT